Listed here is a single TCR beta chain. This entry comes from a study of blood T cell repertoires in COVID-19. Overall study: T cells, B-cell-depleted T cells, or PBMCs supplied cDNA or gDNA.

Generated by immunoSEQ multiplex PCR, the TCRdb table keeps only in-frame clones and is missing some. Among 80,000 to 130,000 clones, roughly 89% were seen once, and the ten largest hold 5% to 7%. Input material: peripheral blood. This receptor was taken from a man aged 65 to 79 with acute or convalescent COVID-19.

CDR3 loop: CASSPRTGNTFTEAFF. CDR3 nucleotides: TGTGCCAGTAGTCCGCGGACAGGGAACACGTTCACTGAAGCTTTCTTT. This chain links TRBV19 with TRBJ1-1, with TRBD1 identical over 8 bases. V gave up 5 bases and J gave up 4 bases; unmatched junction bases: 12. This CDR3 is 16 amino acids long. Germline V gene lookup returns CDR1 LNHDA and CDR2 SQIVND (reference sequence).